This T cell receptor beta chain was found in a study of blood T cell repertoires in COVID-19. Repertoires were generated with immunoSEQ multiplex PCR, while TCRdb's copy carries only in-frame clones and drops some. The table shows fewer than 130,000 clones, with 76% occurring only once. This clone turned up a few times. Germline lookup yields CDR1 MNHEY and CDR2 SVGEGT. The V and J ends lost 1 base and 8 bases, in that order; junction bases with no gene match: 8. The CDR3 extends over 15 amino acids. Sequencing was done on a sample of peripheral blood. The chain combines TRBV6-2 or TRBV6-3 with TRBJ1-5; 7 bases agree with TRBD1. The clonotype comes from a woman aged 80 or over with acute or convalescent COVID-19. The CDR3 DNA is TGTGCCAGCAGTTACTATACCAGGGGGTGGGAGCCCCAGCATTTT. Translation gives CASSYYTRGWEPQHF.